Presented here are 10 T cell receptor beta chains from one specimen sequenced in a study of patients and donors after allogeneic stem cell transplantation. TCRdb independently ran MiXCR on the RT-PCR reads; one entry per CDR3 protein. Of 25,000 to 40,000 distinct CDR3 sequences in the sample, roughly a third were seen once. Source material: blood, either unsorted or a sorted T cell fraction (not recorded which). Receptors were obtained from a human donor who was either an allogeneic HSCT recipient or a stem cell or donor lymphocyte infusion donor (not recorded which). It is not recorded whose cells these are; they may come from a transplant donor.

V usage is TRBV14 and J usage is TRBJ2-4; D is perhaps TRBD2 (5 bases). CDR1 and CDR2 (germline): SGHDN, FVKESK. There are 15 residues in the CDR3. V shed 1 base and J shed 9 bases, with 16 bases lying between them. The CDR3 spells CASSQGGATAGIQYF. As DNA, the CDR3 is TGTGCCAGCAGCCAAGGGGGTGCGACCGCGGGCATTCAGTACTTC.

Concerning this clonotype: A read error may be the cause here, since a much bigger clone is one base away. Since no conserved phenylalanine or tryptophan closes the CDR3, a read error is the likely cause. The DNA is omitted, as the CDR3 cannot be located on it reliably, and the CDR3 follows TCRdb's listing. The CDR3 loop reads CASSPGQTI. This chain connects TRBV7-9 to TRBJ1-1; the table's D call, TRBD1, has no DNA check behind it. Germline lookup yields CDR1 SEHNR and CDR2 FQNEAQ (reference sequence). The length of the CDR3 is 9 amino acids, counting both ends.

The chain employs TRBV10-3 and TRBJ1-2, with D unclear. The germline V gene encodes CDR1 ENHRY and CDR2 SYGVKD. The CDR3 is 14 amino acids. Trimming took 3 bases from V and 4 from J, leaving 12 bases between them. CDR3 residues: CAISEGLIIYGYTF. The CDR3 bases are TGTGCCATCAGTGAAGGCCTCATTATCTATGGCTACACCTTC.

The rearrangement links TRBV20-1 to TRBJ2-1; 12 nucleotides line up with TRBD2. V trimming: 0 bases; J trimming: 5 bases; junction bases outside the gene matches: 2. Germline V gene lookup returns CDR1 DFQATT and CDR2 SNEGSKA (reference sequence). The CDR3 spans 15 residues. The CDR3 region has the DNA TGCAGTGCTAGAGATCGGACTAGCGGGAACAATGAGCAGTTCTTC. Encoded protein: CSARDRTSGNNEQFF.

The chain uses TRBV20-1 and TRBJ1-2; D remains ambiguous. The CDR3 is 13 residues long. Germline-derived CDR1 and CDR2 are DFQATT and SNEGSKA (reference sequence). The V and J ends lost 0 bases and 4 bases respectively, with 9 bases between them. The CDR3 is CSARDGGLYGYTF. The DNA of the CDR3 is TGCAGTGCTAGAGACGGAGGTCTCTATGGCTACACCTTC.

The J gene is TRBJ1-1, the V gene TRBV7-2, with D unresolved. Between the trimmed V and J ends, which lost 3 bases and 3 bases, there was a span of 8 bases. The germline V gene encodes CDR1 SGHTA and CDR2 FQGNSA. This CDR3 contains 13 residues. The CDR3 protein is CASSFHRDTEAFF. CDR3 sequence (DNA): TGTGCCAGCAGCTTTCATCGGGACACTGAAGCTTTCTTT.

This clonotype was seen a few times. This chain joins TRBV20-1 and TRBJ1-5; no clear D. Trimming removed 1 base at V and 2 bases at J, with 9 bases between. CDR3 length equals 14 residues. Germline CDR1 is DFQATT and CDR2 is SNEGSKA (reference sequence). The CDR3 spells CSARVAQGNQPQHF. Written as DNA, the CDR3 is TGCAGTGCTAGAGTAGCACAAGGCAATCAGCCCCAGCATTTT.

This sequence joins TRBV27 and TRBJ2-1; D perhaps matches TRBD1 (5 bases). The CDR3 has 15 amino acids. Trimming removed 3 bases from V and 1 base from J, with 10 bases in between. Germline V gene sequence: CDR1 MNHEY, CDR2 SMNVEV (reference sequence). CDR3 loop: CASSLVRVSYNEQFF. The CDR3 DNA sequence: TGTGCCAGCAGTTTGGTCAGGGTATCCTACAATGAGCAGTTCTTC.

In this sample, this clonotype turned up a few times. The chain couples TRBV6-5 to TRBJ1-2; perhaps TRBD1 as D (6 bases). CDR1 MNHEY and CDR2 SVGAGI come from the germline V gene. The CDR3 totals 12 residues. With 7 bases removed from V and 8 bases from J, the gap between germline ends came to 14 bases. In DNA, the CDR3 is TGTGCCAGCATCGGGGGCCGAGGGGGCTACACCTTC. Its translation is CASIGGRGGYTF.

The genes are TRBV6-2 or TRBV6-3 and TRBJ2-4; unclear D gene. The CDR3 is made up of 17 amino acids. CDR1 is MNHEY, CDR2 SVGEGT, per germline. Trimming removed 0 bases from V and 0 bases from J, with 12 bases in between. The CDR3 protein is CASSYSFDEIAKNIQYF. In nucleotides, the CDR3 is TGTGCCAGCAGTTACTCCTTCGACGAGATAGCCAAAAACATTCAGTACTTC.